The source of this T cell receptor (beta chain) is a study of blood T cells in healthy people across ages. The V gene end was trimmed by 5 bases and the J gene end by 3 bases; junction bases not matched to a gene: 8. This CDR3 is built from 15 residues. Germline assignment: CDR1 SGHTA and CDR2 FQGNSA. Findings of the study overall: As age increased, TCR beta diversity per million T cells fell in a roughly linear fashion. Changes in expanded clonotypes were possibly confounded, as the CMV status of donors was unknown.

Turning to this clonotype: Its antigen is as yet unknown.

The authors ran a second PCR of about 6 to 12 cycles using a sample-barcoded 5' primer and a J-beta primer mix. In TCRdb, the 5' RACE reads were re-called with MiXCR into one record per CDR3 protein. Among about 830,000 distinct CDR3 sequences listed, more than 45% were seen once. The chain carries TRBV7-2 and TRBJ2-7; TRBD2 matches 9 bases. The sequencing sample was made of blood. The receptor was isolated from a man aged 25-40 years in good health. As DNA, the CDR3 is TGTGCCAGCAGCCCTGGGGGTAGCGGGGGCTACGAGCAGTACTTC. Translated, it gives CASSPGGSGGYEQYF.